The table lists the clone carrying this TCR beta chain with a few counts. Its target is not known. This sample was taken from a study of Graves' ophthalmopathy and Graves' hyperthyroidism. Active ophthalmopathy (CAS at least 3, NOSPECS at least 4), lasting under 3 months. Symptoms, serum thyroxine and TRAb, thyroid ultrasound, and orbital computed tomography formed the diagnostic basis. PBMCs had their origin in fresh peripheral blood (approximately 9.9 ml). The TCR beta CDR3 regions underwent amplification from RNA transcripts. An initial RT-PCR round employing HTBI primers preceded a second-round multiplex PCR. A single record per CDR3 protein comes from TCRdb applying MiXCR to the multiplex PCR reads. The repertoire has about 740,000 distinct CDR3 sequences, 40% of them found once; the top ten carry roughly 46%. Findings and limits, study-wide: Blood also held most thyroid clonotypes expanded above 0.001 frequency.

The trim removed 5 bases at V and 10 bases at J, leaving 9 bases unmatched. From germline, CDR1 is MNHEY and CDR2 SMNVEV (reference sequence). The CDR3 loop spans 15 amino acids. Sequencing used peripheral blood. The sequence came from an adult man with Graves' ophthalmopathy. The V gene is TRBV27, the J gene TRBJ1-6, with 9 bases that match TRBD1. DNA for the CDR3: TGTGCCAGCAGTCAAAGGACAGGGGAAGGCTCACCCCTCCACTTT. Translation: CASSQRTGEGSPLHF.